The following is a TCR beta chain sequence with its context. As originally analysed: Amplification from reference gene primers served as the basis for estimated nucleated cell counts. TCRdb's table, derived via immunoSEQ multiplex PCR, lists solely in-frame clones and lacks some. The V and J calls and the clone size are those of that table, but D and trimming were determined from the DNA. Of roughly 150,000 clones listed, around 88% are singletons. This specimen belongs to a study of blood T cell repertoires in COVID-19. Study-wide context: Whether acute or convalescent, the COVID-19 samples came from the United States, Italy and Spain. The cDNA or gDNA used as material had been derived from T cells, B-cell-depleted T cells, or PBMCs.

Trimming removed 8 bases at V and 8 bases at J, with 16 bases between. The CDR3 sequence is 13 residues long. CDR1 is MDHEN, CDR2 SYDVKM, per germline. The sequenced material came from peripheral blood. The V call is TRBV28, the J call TRBJ1-3; D call uncertain. This TCR derives from a human donor in a cohort sampled during active COVID-19. CDR3 DNA sequence: TGTGCCAGCCAACGCCAGCCGAGGGACACCATATATTTT. This sequence encodes CASQRQPRDTIYF.